The 6 T cell receptor beta chains below all came from one sample that was sequenced in a study of technical replicates of blood from a few donors. TCRdb's copy holds only in-frame clones and misses some; the assay was immunoSEQ multiplex PCR. This table holds approximately 15,000 clones, roughly 80% found once. The specimen was PBMCs. These receptors all come from a human donor in good health.

This chain connects TRBV6-6 to TRBJ1-2; TRBD1 matches at 7 bases. Germline values: CDR1 MNHNY, CDR2 SVGAGI (reference sequence). The CDR3 sequence is 15 residues long. The junction had 5 bases not matched to a gene; V was cut back by 0 bases and J by 4 bases. The CDR3 reads CASSYSNRGFYGYTF. Written as DNA, the CDR3 is TGTGCCAGCAGTTACTCCAACAGGGGCTTCTATGGCTACACCTTC.

The chain carries TRBV5-1 and TRBJ1-1, with TRBD1 as a possible D gene (6 bases). The CDR3 sequence is 14 residues long. CDR1 is SGHRS, CDR2 YFSETQ, per germline. V was shortened by 0 bases and J by 1 base, with 7 bases between the two germline ends. CDR3 sequence: CASSLAGQNTEAFF. DNA for the CDR3: TGCGCCAGCAGCTTGGCGGGACAGAACACTGAAGCTTTCTTT.

The V and J genes are TRBV9 and TRBJ2-3, with D maybe TRBD2 (5 bases). This CDR3 is 16 amino acids long. Trimming stripped 2 bases from V and 0 bases from J, with 13 bases between. The V gene's germline CDR1 is SGDLS and CDR2 YYNGEE. CDR3 nucleotide sequence: TGTGCCAGCAGCGTTGTGGGCGGACTTAGCACAGATACGCAGTATTTT. Its protein is CASSVVGGLSTDTQYF.

This clone was counted a few times. The chain links TRBV7-9 to TRBJ1-5; TRBD1 matches at 8 bases. Per the germline V gene, CDR1 is SEHNR and CDR2 is FQNEAQ (reference sequence). Losses at the gene ends were 5 bases for V and 5 bases for J; bases not matched to a gene: 5. The CDR3 has 14 amino acids. The CDR3 DNA reads TGTGCCAGCAGCCCGACAGGGGCGGATCAGCCCCAGCATTTT. Its protein is CASSPTGADQPQHF.

V is TRBV5-1 and J is TRBJ1-5; D may be TRBD1 (6 bases). Germline V gene sequence: CDR1 SGHRS, CDR2 YFSETQ. V lost 5 bases, J lost 1 base, and 13 bases lay in between. The CDR3 length is 15 residues. The CDR3 here is CASSFTGISNQPQHF. CDR3 DNA sequence: TGCGCCAGCAGTTTTACAGGGATCAGCAATCAGCCCCAGCATTTT.

The V call is TRBV30, the J call TRBJ2-7, with D tentatively TRBD1 (6 bases). This CDR3 is built from 13 residues. The germline V gene has CDR1 GTSNPN and CDR2 SVGIG (reference sequence). Trimming pared 4 bases from V and 7 bases from J, leaving 17 bases between. The CDR3 coding sequence is TGTGCCTGGATGAGGGACACCCCCCAGGAGCAGTACTTC. Translated: CAWMRDTPQEQYF.